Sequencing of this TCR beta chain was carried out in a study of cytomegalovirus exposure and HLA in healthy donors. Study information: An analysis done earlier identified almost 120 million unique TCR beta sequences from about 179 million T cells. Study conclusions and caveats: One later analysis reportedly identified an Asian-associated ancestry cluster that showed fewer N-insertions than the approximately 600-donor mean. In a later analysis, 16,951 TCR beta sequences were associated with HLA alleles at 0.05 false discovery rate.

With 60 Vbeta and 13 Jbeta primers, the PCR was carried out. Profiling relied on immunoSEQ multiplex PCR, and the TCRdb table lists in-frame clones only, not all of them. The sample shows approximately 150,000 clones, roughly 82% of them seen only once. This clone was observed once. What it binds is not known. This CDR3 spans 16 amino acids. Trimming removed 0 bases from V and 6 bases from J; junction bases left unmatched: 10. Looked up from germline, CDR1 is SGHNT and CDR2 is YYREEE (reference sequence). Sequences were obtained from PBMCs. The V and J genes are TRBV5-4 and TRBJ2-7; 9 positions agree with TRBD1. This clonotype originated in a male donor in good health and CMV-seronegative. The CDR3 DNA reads TGTGCCAGCAGCTTGGCTCTGTTGACAGGGGGTAGCGAGCAGTACTTC. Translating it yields CASSLALLTGGSEQYF. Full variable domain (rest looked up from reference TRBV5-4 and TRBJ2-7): ETGVTQSPTHLIKTRGQQVTLRCSSQSGHNTVSWYQQALGQGPQFIFQYYREEENGRGNFPPRFSGLQFPNYSSELNVNALELDDSALYLCASSLALLTGGSEQYFGPGTRLTVT.